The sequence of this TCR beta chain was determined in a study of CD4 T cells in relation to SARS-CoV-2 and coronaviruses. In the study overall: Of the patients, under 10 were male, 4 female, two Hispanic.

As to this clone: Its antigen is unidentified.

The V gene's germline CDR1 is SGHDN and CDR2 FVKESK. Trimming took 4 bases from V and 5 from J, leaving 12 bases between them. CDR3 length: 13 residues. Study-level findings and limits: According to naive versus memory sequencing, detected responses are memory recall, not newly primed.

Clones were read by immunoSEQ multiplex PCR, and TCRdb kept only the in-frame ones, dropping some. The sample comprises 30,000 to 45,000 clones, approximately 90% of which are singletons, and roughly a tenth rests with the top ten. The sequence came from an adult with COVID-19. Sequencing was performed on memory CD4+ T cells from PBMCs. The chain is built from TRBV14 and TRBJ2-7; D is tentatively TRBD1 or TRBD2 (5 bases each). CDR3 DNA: TGTGCCAGCAGCCCAACGTCGGGACACGAGCAGTACTTC. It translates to CASSPTSGHEQYF.